This passage covers 20 T cell receptor beta chains from one sample sequenced in a study of spatial heterogeneity in lung cancer. This sample's time point: blood at routine non-recurrence follow-up after resection. TCRdb re-called the 5' RACE reads with MiXCR, one entry per CDR3 protein. The table shows around 29,000 distinct CDR3 sequences, with less than 11% occurring only once. The sample was PBMCs, taken at follow-up. All receptors derive from a female donor with early-stage non-small cell lung cancer.

The chain employs TRBV20-1 and TRBJ2-1; 8 nucleotides match TRBD2. Germline CDR1 reads DFQATT; CDR2 reads SNEGSKA (reference sequence). This CDR3 has 14 residues. Germline trimming cut 3 bases from V and 4 bases from J; bases unmatched to any gene: 5. The CDR3 protein is CSARRGGGYNEQFF. CDR3 nucleotides: TGCAGTGCTAGGCGCGGCGGGGGGTACAATGAGCAGTTCTTC.

The chain carries TRBV5-6 and TRBJ1-2; D perhaps matches TRBD1 (6 bases). Germline CDR1 SGHDT, CDR2 YYEEEE. V was trimmed by 3 bases and J by 5 bases, leaving 11 bases between them. The CDR3 length is 13 residues. CDR3 sequence: CASSSLTGYGYTF. CDR3 in DNA: TGTGCCAGCAGCTCCCTGACAGGATATGGCTACACCTTC.

The chain links TRBV2 to TRBJ2-7; tentative D call: TRBD2 (5 bases). Germline V gives CDR1 SNHLY, CDR2 FYNNEI. There are 11 residues in the CDR3. Trimming left V 3 bases short and J 5 bases short, with 5 bases between. The chain's CDR3 is CASSERDEQYF. Written as DNA, the CDR3 is TGTGCCAGCAGTGAGAGGGACGAGCAGTACTTC.

The chain employs TRBV6-5 and TRBJ2-2; maybe TRBD1 (6 bases). Trimming shortened V by 5 bases and J by 2 bases, and 12 bases separated the two germline ends. The V gene's germline CDR1 is MNHEY and CDR2 SVGAGI. The CDR3 consists of 15 residues. The CDR3 loop reads CASSLNRDNTGELFF. In nucleotides, the CDR3 is TGTGCCAGCAGTCTTAACAGGGACAACACCGGGGAGCTGTTTTTT.

The table lists this clonotype with a few counts. The chain is built from TRBV28 and TRBJ2-1; TRBD1 or TRBD2 may be the D gene (5 bases each). The V and J ends lost 2 bases and 15 bases respectively, with 14 bases between them. The CDR3 sequence is 12 residues long. CDR1 is MDHEN, CDR2 SYDVKM, per germline. The CDR3 nucleotides read TGTGCCAGCAGTTTACCGGGGCGCGATCGGTTCTTC. It specifies CASSLPGRDRFF. The whole variable domain, filled in from reference TRBV28 and TRBJ2-1, reads DVKVTQSSRYLVKRTGEKVFLECVQDMDHENMFWYRQDPGLGLRLIYFSYDVKMKEKGDIPEGYSVSREKKERFSLILESASTNQTSMYLCASSLPGRDRFFGPGTRLTVL.

This clonotype was detected ten times or more. The chain has TRBV3-1 and TRBJ2-1; D gene unclear. Trimming stripped 4 bases from V and 3 bases from J, with 13 bases between. The CDR3 consists of 15 residues. CDR1 and CDR2 (germline): LGHDT, YNNKEL (reference sequence). CDR3 residues: CASSLSRAYYNEQFF. In nucleotides, the CDR3 is TGTGCCAGCAGCCTCTCCCGGGCCTACTACAATGAGCAGTTCTTC.

V usage is TRBV2 and J usage is TRBJ1-1; possible D gene TRBD1, 6 bases. The CDR3 extends over 15 amino acids. V was clipped by 5 bases and J by 3 bases, with 16 bases between them. The germline V gene has CDR1 SNHLY and CDR2 FYNNEI. CDR3 sequence: CASSPPTGSDTEAFF. The CDR3 nucleotides are TGTGCCAGCAGTCCCCCTACAGGGTCAGACACTGAAGCTTTCTTT.

The sample holds many counts of this clonotype. V and J are TRBV4-2 and TRBJ2-7; no clear D gene. V dropped 4 bases and J dropped 4 bases, with 14 bases sitting between them. Germline V gene lookup returns CDR1 LGHNA and CDR2 YNFKEQ. The CDR3 has 14 residues. CDR3 coding DNA: TGTGCCAGCAGCCCTCGGAAGGTCCCTTACGAGCAGTACTTC. Its protein product is CASSPRKVPYEQYF.

This clonotype has only a few counts. The chain is built from TRBV7-2 and TRBJ1-2; D call uncertain. Germline V CDR1 and CDR2: SGHTA, FQGNSA. This CDR3 has 15 residues. V was cut by 1 base and J by 0 bases, with 9 bases left in between. CDR3 amino acids: CASSLVVLANYGYTF. CDR3 in DNA: TGTGCCAGCAGCTTAGTAGTGTTGGCTAACTATGGCTACACCTTC.

The chain joins TRBV12-5 to TRBJ1-5; D possibly corresponds to TRBD1 (5 bases). Trimming removed 7 bases from V and 6 bases from J, with 13 bases in between. CDR1 LGHNT and CDR2 FRNRAP come from the germline V gene. This CDR3 spans 13 amino acids. As DNA, the CDR3 is TGTGCTAGTGTCCCGACAGTAGGTCAGCCCCAGCATTTT. This codes for CASVPTVGQPQHF.

The chain carries TRBV28 and TRBJ1-5; D is undetermined. The CDR3 extends over 15 amino acids. Per germline, CDR1 MDHEN and CDR2 SYDVKM. The germline V and J ends were trimmed by 5 bases and 1 base, with 12 bases remaining between them. CDR3 nucleotide sequence: TGTGCCAGCAGTCCCGGGCTTCGAAGCAATCAGCCCCAGCATTTT. Encoded protein: CASSPGLRSNQPQHF.

This clonotype counts as medium-sized. The chain combines TRBV11-2 with TRBJ2-6; no clear D. V was shortened by 3 bases and J by 2 bases, with 2 bases between the two germline ends. CDR3 length: 13 amino acids. Germline CDR1 SGHAT, CDR2 FQNNGV. This CDR3 reads CASSLAGANVLTF. The CDR3 bases are TGTGCCAGCAGCTTGGCTGGGGCCAACGTCCTGACTTTC. Full variable domain (remainder filled in from reference TRBV11-2 and TRBJ2-6): EAGVAQSPRYKIIEKRQSVAFWCNPISGHATLYWYQQILGQGPKLLIQFQNNGVVDDSQLPKDRFSAERLKGVDSTLKIQPAKLEDSAVYLCASSLAGANVLTFGAGSRLTVL.

This clonotype showed up many times. The chain carries TRBV5-1 and TRBJ2-3; 9 bases map to TRBD2. The germline V gene encodes CDR1 SGHRS and CDR2 YFSETQ. The junction had 4 bases not matched to a gene; V was cut back by 1 base and J by 1 base. This CDR3 spans 16 amino acids. CDR3 DNA sequence: TGCGCCAGCAGCTTGCGTTTAGCGGGGGGCACAGATACGCAGTATTTT. It encodes CASSLRLAGGTDTQYF.

V usage is TRBV29-1 and J usage is TRBJ1-2; D unclear. V lost 3 bases and J lost 4, with 9 bases in between. The V gene's germline CDR1 is SQVTM and CDR2 ANQGSEA. CDR3 size: 12 residues. CDR3 bases: TGCAGCGTTGAGATAACGGGCTATGGCTACACCTTC. Translation: CSVEITGYGYTF.

The sample holds many counts of this clonotype. The chain recombines TRBV10-3 with TRBJ1-1; possibly TRBD1 for D (5 bases). Trimming stripped 1 base from V and 0 bases from J, with 18 bases between. This CDR3 region has 18 residues. The germline CDR1 and CDR2 sequences are ENHRY and SYGVKD. CDR3 in amino acids: CAISEWGRTRPMNTEAFF. The CDR3 region has the DNA TGTGCCATCAGTGAGTGGGGCAGGACCAGGCCAATGAACACTGAAGCTTTCTTT.

The table lists this clonotype with many counts. J is TRBJ1-1 and V is TRBV20-1, with no clear D. The germline CDR1 and CDR2 sequences are DFQATT and SNEGSKA (reference sequence). The V end lost 6 bases, the J end lost 1 base, and 9 bases lay between the germline ends. CDR3 size: 12 residues. CDR3 in amino acids: CSAKPQNTEAFF. The CDR3, as DNA: TGCAGTGCAAAGCCCCAGAACACTGAAGCTTTCTTT.

There are many counts of this clonotype. V usage is TRBV29-1 and J usage is TRBJ1-1, with no clear D. The germline gives CDR1 SQVTM, CDR2 ANQGSEA. The CDR3 runs 11 residues. This CDR3 reads CSSDPYTEAFF. CDR3 DNA sequence: TGCAGTTCTGATCCGTACACTGAAGCTTTCTTT. Filled out from reference TRBV29-1 and TRBJ1-1, the complete variable domain reads SAVISQKPSRDICQRGTSLTIQCQVDSQVTMMFWYRQQPGQSLTLIATANQGSEATYESGFVIDKFPISRPNLTFSTLTVSNMSPEDSSIYLCSSDPYTEAFFGQGTRLTVV.

This clonotype was detected ten times or more. V is TRBV28 and J is TRBJ1-6, with 8 bases identical to TRBD1. The V segment lost 6 bases and the J segment 4 bases; nucleotides outside the gene matches: 17. There are 19 residues in the CDR3. Germline assignment: CDR1 MDHEN and CDR2 SYDVKM. The CDR3 DNA follows: TGTGCCAGCAGGTCCTCCGGGACAGGATATATGGGATATAATTCACCCCTCCACTTT. Protein sequence: CASRSSGTGYMGYNSPLHF.

This clonotype was observed at least ten times. V and J are TRBV9 and TRBJ2-1, with D maybe TRBD2 (6 bases). The CDR3 runs to 14 residues. Per the germline V gene, CDR1 is SGDLS and CDR2 is YYNGEE. Trimming removed 3 bases from V and 4 bases from J, with 11 bases in between. Here the CDR3 reads CASSAPGGYNEQFF. CDR3 coding DNA: TGTGCCAGCAGCGCACCCGGGGGTTACAATGAGCAGTTCTTC.

V and J are TRBV28 and TRBJ1-1, with TRBD1 matching over 10 bases. Germline-derived CDR1 and CDR2 are MDHEN and SYDVKM. The trim removed 7 bases at V and 4 bases at J, leaving 12 bases unmatched. This CDR3 comprises 16 residues. The CDR3, as DNA: TGTGCCAGCAACCCCCTCGGGACAGGGGTACCCACTGAAGCTTTCTTT. Translating it yields CASNPLGTGVPTEAFF.